The source of this TCR beta chain is a study of T-cell memory formation after mild COVID-19. V lost 8 bases to trimming and J lost 1 base, with 12 bases between them. This CDR3 has 13 residues. CDR1 GTSNPN and CDR2 SVGIG come from the germline V gene (reference sequence). This clonotype was detected a few times. Each CDR3 protein is one row after TCRdb ran MiXCR on the 5' RACE reads. The sample holds about 350,000 distinct CDR3 sequences; 28% are singletons and the top ten take around an eighth. Material for sequencing was PBMCs or a T cell subset sorted from them (not recorded which). This receptor was taken from an adult woman who had mild COVID-19 (a few samples of this study predate the infection). Cell type and time point are not known. This chain uses TRBV30 with TRBJ1-3; D gene uncertain. CDR3: CAHALGSGNTIYF. The DNA of the CDR3 is TGTGCCCACGCTTTAGGGTCTGGAAACACCATATATTTT.